Reported below is one T cell receptor beta chain. As yet, its antigen is unknown. The record originates from a study of T cells after yellow fever vaccination. Study-level information: SMART-Seq v4 Ultra Low Input handled preparation of low-cell-number fractions.

The germline V gene has CDR1 SGHVS and CDR2 FQNEAQ. The V gene end was trimmed by 5 bases and the J gene end by 4 bases; junction bases not matched to a gene: 6. The CDR3 is 16 residues long. Production of TCR cDNA was by 5'RACE template switching, which also added a universal primer site and UMIs. TCRdb processed the 5' RACE reads anew with MiXCR; each CDR3 protein has one entry. The data show about 330,000 distinct CDR3 sequences, with 4.1% seen just once and 20% to 25% held by the top ten. Study results and limitations: Repertoires obtained by FACS sorting could include abundant clonotypes that entered as contaminants from the bulk population.

The gene calls are TRBV7-8 and TRBJ2-1; 12 bases map to TRBD2. Here the sequenced sample was PBMCs, taken 5 days after the yellow fever booster vaccination. This TCR was recovered from a man between 18 and 35 years old who received the YFV17D yellow fever vaccine. The CDR3 region has the DNA TGTGCCAGCAGCCCCCAACTAGCGGGGGGATACAATGAGCAGTTCTTC. Translation: CASSPQLAGGYNEQFF.